Reported below is one T cell receptor beta chain. The sample is drawn from a study of human T cells and chemical hapten exposure. Overall study context: Throughout a study of 20 to 30 weeks, patients underwent weekly scalp administration of diphenylcyclopropenone doses.

The germline V gene has CDR1 LGHNA and CDR2 YSLEER. CDR3 length: 16 residues. V lost 0 bases and J 2 bases, leaving 11 bases between the germline ends. Time point here: pre-sensitization, week 0. Treatment described: therapeutic diphenylcyclopropenone sensitization with weekly scalp DPC. Patch tests were applied only after blood draws. Library preparation tagged each individual cDNA molecule with a unique molecular identifier. Each CDR3 protein gets one entry after TCRdb re-called the RACE reads with MiXCR. The data show 250,000 or so distinct CDR3 sequences, around 7.3% seen once. Source: whole blood, taken in connection with sensitization to the hapten diphenylcyclopropenone (DPC). The sequence derives from a man younger than 35 with alopecia areata. Some clones in this sample may be carry-over from other donors' samples. The gene calls are TRBV4-3 and TRBJ1-3; D remains ambiguous. CDR3 coding DNA: TGCGCCAGCAGCCAAGATTCCCGGGGAACTGGAAACACCATATATTTT. The encoded protein is CASSQDSRGTGNTIYF.